This TCR beta chain was obtained from a study of blood T cell repertoires in COVID-19. Method: immunoSEQ multiplex PCR; TCRdb's copy keeps in-frame clones and lacks some. The sample consists of a few hundred thousand clones, roughly 90% of them appearing once. Germline V gene data show CDR1 as SGHDT and CDR2 as YYEEEE. The germline V and J ends were trimmed by 5 bases and 6 bases, with 18 bases remaining between them. The CDR3 contains 14 residues. Categorization into cohorts depended on clinical history that participants reported. The chain links TRBV5-6 to TRBJ2-7; TRBD1 is a possible D gene (6 bases). The TCR sequence derives from a woman aged 25 to 39 who had recovered from COVID-19. What was sequenced was PBMCs or T cells enriched from blood (not recorded which). The CDR3 DNA reads TGTGCCAGCAGAACCGGGACAATACCTGGCGAGCAGTACTTC. It codes for CASRTGTIPGEQYF.